These 27 T cell receptor beta chains share one sample of origin, sequenced in a study of radiation and T cells in renal cell carcinoma. Clones were sequenced by immunoSEQ multiplex PCR, and TCRdb holds only the in-frame ones, with some missing. The sample gives around 100,000 clones, 70% to 85% of which show up once; approximately 6.9% is in the top ten. Time point defined: blood 4 weeks post-SBRT, at nephrectomy. Treatment described: 15 Gy SBRT to primary tumor, nephrectomy 4 weeks later. The sequencing used blood, collected from a patient whose treatment included radiotherapy and nephrectomy. These TCRs come from a man aged 60-69 years with renal cell carcinoma.

This clone has just a few counts. The V call is TRBV5-8, the J call TRBJ2-5; tentative D call: TRBD1 (6 bases). V was trimmed by 2 bases and J by 0 bases, leaving 11 bases between them. The CDR3 runs to 15 residues. The V gene's germline CDR1 is SGHTS and CDR2 YDEGEE. Here the CDR3 reads CASSLRSGDQETQYF. CDR3 nucleotides: TGTGCCAGCAGCTTAAGGTCAGGGGACCAAGAGACCCAGTACTTC.

The chain links TRBV4-2 to TRBJ2-7, with D hard to call. V gave up 1 base and J gave up 6 bases, with 7 bases separating them. The CDR3 extends over 12 amino acids. CDR1 LGHNA and CDR2 YNFKEQ come from the germline V gene. The CDR3 sequence: CASSQALTEQYF. Written as DNA, the CDR3 is TGTGCCAGCAGCCAAGCCCTTACCGAGCAGTACTTC.

CDR3 region: CASSQGAGELFF. CDR3 sequence (DNA): TGCGCCAGCAGCCAGGGGGCCGGGGAGCTGTTTTTT. The chain employs TRBV5-1 and TRBJ2-2; 7 positions agree with TRBD1. The CDR3 loop spans 12 amino acids. V lost 4 bases, J lost 6 bases, and 0 bases stayed unmatched. Per the germline V gene, CDR1 is SGHRS and CDR2 is YFSETQ.

The chain employs TRBV19 and TRBJ1-5; the D is unclear. Looked up from germline, CDR1 is LNHDA and CDR2 is SQIVND (reference sequence). Trimming took 1 base from V and 1 from J, leaving 8 bases between them. The CDR3 runs 15 residues. CDR3 sequence (DNA): TGTGCCAGTAGTATAGTAGTGTCAAGCAATCAGCCCCAGCATTTT. This gives the protein CASSIVVSSNQPQHF.

The V gene is TRBV5-1, the J gene TRBJ1-1; tentatively, D is TRBD1 (5 bases). The ends were cut back, 4 bases at V and 0 bases at J, with 13 bases in the middle. Germline CDR1 and CDR2: SGHRS and YFSETQ. This CDR3 is built from 15 residues. The CDR3 sequence: CASSGGAVMNTEAFF. DNA of the CDR3: TGCGCCAGCAGCGGCGGGGCCGTAATGAACACTGAAGCTTTCTTT.

The chain employs TRBV7-2 and TRBJ1-6; the D gene is possibly TRBD1 (6 bases). The CDR3 spans 15 residues. V dropped 2 bases and J dropped 5 bases, with 10 bases sitting between them. Germline V gene lookup returns CDR1 SGHTA and CDR2 FQGNSA. CDR3 in amino acids: CASSLKAGDNSPLHF. Written as DNA, the CDR3 is TGTGCCAGCAGCTTAAAGGCAGGGGATAATTCACCCCTCCACTTT.

The V call is TRBV7-2, the J call TRBJ2-3, with 7 nucleotides matching TRBD1. The CDR3 is 15 amino acids. After removal of 9 bases from V and 0 bases from J, the junction contained 9 bases not matched to a gene. Germline values: CDR1 SGHTA, CDR2 FQGNSA. The CDR3 spells CASLTGETSTDTQYF. The CDR3, as DNA: TGTGCCAGTCTTACAGGGGAAACTAGCACAGATACGCAGTATTTT.

This clone appeared a few times. CDR3 coding DNA: TGTGCCAGCAGCTTAGCTAGCCGGTGGGGGCGGGAGACCCAGTACTTC. Protein: CASSLASRWGRETQYF. This rearrangement joins TRBV11-2 to TRBJ2-5; D is possibly TRBD1 (6 bases). The CDR3 loop spans 16 amino acids. Trimming shortened V by 1 base and J by 5 bases, and 17 bases separated the two germline ends. The germline V gene has CDR1 SGHAT and CDR2 FQNNGV.

V is TRBV7-2 and J is TRBJ1-1; perhaps TRBD1 as D (6 bases). From germline, CDR1 is SGHTA and CDR2 FQGNSA. V was shortened by 2 bases and J by 4 bases, with 23 bases between the two germline ends. The CDR3 extends over 18 amino acids. The CDR3 loop reads CASSLSVIGGLSVTEAFF. As DNA, the CDR3 is TGTGCCAGCAGCTTATCCGTCATAGGGGGGCTCTCGGTCACTGAAGCTTTCTTT. The complete variable domain, with remaining parts taken from reference TRBV7-2 and TRBJ1-1, reads GAGVSQSPSNKVTEKGKDVELRCDPISGHTALYWYRQSLGQGLEFLIYFQGNSAPDKSGLPSDRFSAERTGGSVSTLTIQRTQQEDSAVYLCASSLSVIGGLSVTEAFFGQGTRLTVV.

CDR3 loop: CASSSPGTSNGELFF. CDR3 DNA sequence: TGTGCCAGCAGCTCTCCCGGGACTAGCAACGGGGAGCTGTTTTTT. The chain has TRBV7-9 and TRBJ2-2; 9 nucleotides match TRBD2. Germline assignment: CDR1 SEHNR and CDR2 FQNEAQ (reference sequence). The V and J ends lost 4 bases and 7 bases, in that order; junction bases with no gene match: 7. The CDR3 has 15 amino acids.

In the case of this clone: At one boundary the junction diverges from the germline segment, which might be a read error. V gene TRBV6-1 combines with J gene TRBJ2-5; 10 bases map to TRBD2. Germline CDR1 and CDR2: MNHNS and SASEGT. The CDR3 has 13 residues. The CDR3 loop is CASSPTSGETQHF. The DNA of the CDR3 is TGTGCCAGCAGTCCAACTAGCGGGGAGACCCAGCACTTC.

CDR3 loop: CASSLDSRGTAEQYF. CDR3 nucleotide sequence: TGTGCCAGCAGCTTAGATAGCAGGGGTACTGCCGAGCAGTACTTC. The gene calls are TRBV11-2 and TRBJ2-7, with a tentative D call TRBD1 (6 bases). The germline V and J ends were trimmed by 0 bases and 6 bases, with 15 bases remaining between them. The CDR3 has 15 residues. CDR1 is SGHAT and CDR2 is FQNNGV in the germline V gene.

The V call is TRBV27, the J call TRBJ2-7; TRBD1 matches 7 bases. J lost 3 bases, V lost 4 bases, and 9 bases had no gene match. CDR3 length: 15 amino acids. In germline, CDR1 is MNHEY, CDR2 SMNVEV (reference sequence). The CDR3 coding sequence is TGTGCCAGCAGTTCGACGACAGGGATGGACTACGAGCAGTACTTC. Amino acids: CASSSTTGMDYEQYF.

V gene TRBV10-3 combines with J gene TRBJ2-3, with 13 bases fitting TRBD2. The V and J ends lost 5 bases and 6 bases, in that order; junction bases with no gene match: 8. This CDR3 region has 16 residues. Germline V gene lookup returns CDR1 ENHRY and CDR2 SYGVKD. The CDR3 here is CAISPGLAGPGDTQYF. The CDR3 DNA reads as TGTGCCATCAGTCCGGGACTAGCGGGGCCGGGGGATACGCAGTATTTT.

The V and J genes are TRBV9 and TRBJ1-1; D is unresolved. The germline V and J ends were trimmed by 0 bases and 4 bases, with 13 bases remaining between them. The CDR3 loop spans 15 amino acids. Germline V gene data show CDR1 as SGDLS and CDR2 as YYNGEE. The CDR3 DNA reads TGTGCCAGCAGCGTAGGAATCGCTCGAGGCACTGAAGCTTTCTTT. Residues: CASSVGIARGTEAFF.

The DNA for the CDR3 is TGCGCCAGCAGTGAGTCGACGACTAGTACAGATACGCAGTATTTT. Translating it yields CASSESTTSTDTQYF. This sequence joins TRBV10-1 and TRBJ2-3; TRBD2 is a possible D gene (6 bases). Trimming took 0 bases from V and 3 from J, leaving 10 bases between them. The CDR3 length is 15 residues. Germline V gene sequence: CDR1 WNHNN, CDR2 SYGVQD (reference sequence).

The chain employs TRBV7-3 and TRBJ1-2; no definite D call. The CDR3 runs 14 residues. Germline lookup yields CDR1 SGHTA and CDR2 FQGTGA. V was clipped by 2 bases and J by 0 bases, with 7 bases between them. The CDR3: CASSLERANYGYTF. Here the CDR3 DNA reads TGTGCCAGCAGCTTAGAGAGGGCTAACTATGGCTACACCTTC.

Concerning this clone: Other nucleotide sequences in the sample specify the same CDR3. This chain connects TRBV28 to TRBJ2-5; TRBD2 is a possible D gene (6 bases). Germline CDR1 reads MDHEN; CDR2 reads SYDVKM. The CDR3 is 12 amino acids. Trimming pared 3 bases from V and 5 bases from J, leaving 7 bases between. The CDR3 loop is CASSFGSETQYF. In DNA form, the CDR3 reads TGTGCCAGCAGTTTCGGGAGCGAGACCCAGTACTTC.

This clone was observed a single time. This CDR3 reads CASSLGRGRDTEAFF. The CDR3 nucleotides are TGTGCCAGCAGTTTAGGAAGGGGCAGGGACACTGAAGCTTTCTTT. V is TRBV27 and J is TRBJ1-1; tentatively, D is TRBD1 (5 bases). Looked up from germline, CDR1 is MNHEY and CDR2 is SMNVEV (reference sequence). Trimming cost V 2 bases and J 3 bases, with 13 bases left between them. This CDR3 has 15 residues.

This chain joins TRBV10-3 and TRBJ2-7, with D hard to call. The V end was cut by 3 bases, the J end by 2 bases, with 8 bases between. CDR1 is ENHRY and CDR2 is SYGVKD in the germline V gene. The CDR3 runs 13 residues. CDR3: CAISDWRTYEQYF. The DNA for the CDR3 is TGTGCCATCAGTGATTGGCGTACCTACGAGCAGTACTTC.

The chain is built from TRBV7-7 and TRBJ2-1; weak D call: TRBD1 (5 bases). With 5 bases removed from V and 9 bases from J, the gap between germline ends came to 14 bases. Germline values: CDR1 SSHAT, CDR2 FNYEAQ (reference sequence). This CDR3 comprises 13 residues. The chain's CDR3 is CASSPDNLGEQFF. The CDR3 bases are TGTGCCAGCAGCCCGGACAATCTAGGTGAGCAGTTCTTC.

The chain recombines TRBV7-9 with TRBJ2-7; 9 bases map to TRBD1. This CDR3 has 14 residues. V was clipped by 1 base and J by 7 bases; unmatched bases: 5. Germline loops: CDR1 SEHNR, CDR2 FQNEAQ (reference sequence). For the CDR3, the DNA is TGTGCCAGCAGCTTAGTGGGACAGGGTTGGGAGCAGTACTTC. Its translation is CASSLVGQGWEQYF.

The chain employs TRBV5-6 and TRBJ1-4; 7 nucleotides line up with TRBD1. CDR1 and CDR2 (germline): SGHDT, YYEEEE. Trimming at V came to 4 bases and at J to 0 bases, leaving 9 bases not matched to a gene. CDR3 length: 17 amino acids. This chain's CDR3 is CASSVTGDPATNEKLFF. The CDR3 coding sequence is TGTGCCAGCAGCGTAACAGGGGATCCCGCAACTAATGAAAAACTGTTTTTT.

This chain uses TRBV19 with TRBJ2-1, with D uncertain. Trimming pared 3 bases from V and 9 bases from J, leaving 9 bases between. Germline lookup yields CDR1 LNHDA and CDR2 SQIVND (reference sequence). This CDR3 comprises 12 residues. The CDR3 nucleotides are TGTGCCAGTAGTATTGGAGCGCGTGAGCAGTTCTTC. Its translation: CASSIGAREQFF.

This clone was seen more than once but under ten times. The gene calls are TRBV16 and TRBJ2-7, with 8 bases lining up with TRBD1. The CDR3 has 15 amino acids. The ends lost 2 bases at V and 5 bases at J; junction bases unmatched: 8. Germline V gene sequence: CDR1 KGHSY, CDR2 FQNENV. In DNA form, the CDR3 reads TGTGCCAGCAGCCAAGGGGGCAGGGGGCTGGACGAGCAGTACTTC. It is translated as CASSQGGRGLDEQYF.

The V call is TRBV9, the J call TRBJ2-3; TRBD1 agrees at 10 bases. The CDR3 consists of 16 residues. The V segment lost 3 bases and the J segment 3 bases; nucleotides outside the gene matches: 7. Germline CDR1 SGDLS, CDR2 YYNGEE. The CDR3 here is CASSGGTGAFTDTQYF. The CDR3 nucleotides are TGTGCCAGCAGCGGAGGGACAGGGGCTTTTACAGATACGCAGTATTTT.

The rearrangement links TRBV6-1 to TRBJ2-3; D is undetermined. The length of the CDR3 is 14 residues. Between the trimmed V and J ends, which lost 1 base and 2 bases, there was a span of 7 bases. Germline CDR1 reads MNHNS; CDR2 reads SASEGT. Written as DNA, the CDR3 is TGTGCCAGCAGTGAAGGGACCCCCACAGATACGCAGTATTTT. Translating it yields CASSEGTPTDTQYF.